This T cell receptor (beta chain) was documented in a study of spatial heterogeneity in lung cancer. V lost 4 bases to trimming and J lost 1 base, with 19 bases between them. This CDR3 spans 17 amino acids. The V gene's germline CDR1 is LGHDT and CDR2 YNNKEL (reference sequence). Time point reported: blood at routine non-recurrence follow-up after resection. This clonotype was observed at least ten times. From the 5' RACE reads, TCRdb called clonotypes with MiXCR, one entry per CDR3 protein. The sample includes roughly 45,000 distinct CDR3 sequences, under 25% of them seen just once. Here the sequenced sample was PBMCs, taken at follow-up. The chain employs TRBV3-1 and TRBJ1-1, with a weak D call TRBD1 (5 bases). This sequence was found in a female donor with early-stage non-small cell lung cancer. CDR3 in amino acids: CASSPNYRTGTNTEAFF. The CDR3 bases are TGTGCCAGCAGCCCGAACTACCGTACAGGTACGAACACTGAAGCTTTCTTT.